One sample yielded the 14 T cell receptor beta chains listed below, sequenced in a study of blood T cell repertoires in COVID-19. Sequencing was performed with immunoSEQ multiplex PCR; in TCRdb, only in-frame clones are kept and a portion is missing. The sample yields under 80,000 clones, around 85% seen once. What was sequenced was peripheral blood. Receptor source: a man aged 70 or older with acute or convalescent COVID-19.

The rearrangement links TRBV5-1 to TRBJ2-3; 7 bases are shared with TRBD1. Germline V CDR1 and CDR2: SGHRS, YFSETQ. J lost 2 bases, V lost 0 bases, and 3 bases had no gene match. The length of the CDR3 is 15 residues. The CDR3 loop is CASSLGQGYTDTQYF. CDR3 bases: TGCGCCAGCAGCTTGGGACAGGGCTACACAGATACGCAGTATTTT.

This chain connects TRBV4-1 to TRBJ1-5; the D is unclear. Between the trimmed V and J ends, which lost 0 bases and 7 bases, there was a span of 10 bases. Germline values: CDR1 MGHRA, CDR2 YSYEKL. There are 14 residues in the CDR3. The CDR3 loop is CASSQDLNSQPQHF. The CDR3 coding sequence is TGCGCCAGCAGCCAAGATTTGAACAGCCAGCCCCAGCATTTT.

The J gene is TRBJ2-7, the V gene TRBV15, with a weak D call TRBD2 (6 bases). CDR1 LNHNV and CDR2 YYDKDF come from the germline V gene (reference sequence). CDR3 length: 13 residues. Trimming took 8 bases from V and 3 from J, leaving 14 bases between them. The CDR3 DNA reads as TGTGCCACCCGGCTGGCGGGGAACTACGAGCAGTACTTC. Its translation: CATRLAGNYEQYF.

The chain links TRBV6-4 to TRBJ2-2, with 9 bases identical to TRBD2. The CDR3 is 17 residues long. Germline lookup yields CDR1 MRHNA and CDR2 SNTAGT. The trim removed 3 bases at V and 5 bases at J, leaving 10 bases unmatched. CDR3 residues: CASSESRGGVRTGELFF. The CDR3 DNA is TGTGCCAGCAGTGAATCGCGGGGGGGCGTACGGACCGGGGAGCTGTTTTTT.

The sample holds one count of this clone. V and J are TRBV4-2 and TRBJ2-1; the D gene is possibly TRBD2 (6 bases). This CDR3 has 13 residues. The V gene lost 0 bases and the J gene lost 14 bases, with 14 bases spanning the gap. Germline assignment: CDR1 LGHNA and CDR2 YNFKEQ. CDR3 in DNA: TGTGCCAGCAGCCAAGATAGGCCCGGAGGGAAGTTCTTC. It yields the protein CASSQDRPGGKFF.

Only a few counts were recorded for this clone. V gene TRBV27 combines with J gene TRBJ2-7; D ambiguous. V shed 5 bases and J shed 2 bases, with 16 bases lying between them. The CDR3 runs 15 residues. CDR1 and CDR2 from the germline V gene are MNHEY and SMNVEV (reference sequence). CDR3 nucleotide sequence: TGTGCCAGCAGTCGAAAAGGAGATCTCACCTACGAGCAGTACTTC. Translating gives CASSRKGDLTYEQYF.

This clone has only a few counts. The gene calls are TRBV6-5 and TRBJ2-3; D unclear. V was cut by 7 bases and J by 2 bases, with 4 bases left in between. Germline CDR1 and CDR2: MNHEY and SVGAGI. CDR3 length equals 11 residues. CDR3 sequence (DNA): TGTGCCAGCACTCTCACAGATACGCAGTATTTT. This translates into CASTLTDTQYF.

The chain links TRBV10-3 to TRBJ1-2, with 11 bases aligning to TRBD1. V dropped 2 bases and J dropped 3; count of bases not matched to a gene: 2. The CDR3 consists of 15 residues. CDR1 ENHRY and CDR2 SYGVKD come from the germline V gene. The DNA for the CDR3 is TGTGCCATCAGTGAGCGGACAGGGGGCGACTATGGCTACACCTTC. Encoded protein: CAISERTGGDYGYTF.

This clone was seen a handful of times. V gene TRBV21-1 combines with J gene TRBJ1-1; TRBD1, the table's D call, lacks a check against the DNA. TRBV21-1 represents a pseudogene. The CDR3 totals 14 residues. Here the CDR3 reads CASSKADRHYEAFF. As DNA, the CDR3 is TGTGCCAGCAGCAAGGCGGACAGGCACTATGAAGCTTTCTTT.

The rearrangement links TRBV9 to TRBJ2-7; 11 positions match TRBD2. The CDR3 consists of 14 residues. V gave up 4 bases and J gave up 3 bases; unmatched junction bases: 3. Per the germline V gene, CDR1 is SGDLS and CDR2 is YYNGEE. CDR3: CASSPGLAGYEQYF. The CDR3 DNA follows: TGTGCCAGCAGCCCCGGACTAGCGGGCTACGAGCAGTACTTC.

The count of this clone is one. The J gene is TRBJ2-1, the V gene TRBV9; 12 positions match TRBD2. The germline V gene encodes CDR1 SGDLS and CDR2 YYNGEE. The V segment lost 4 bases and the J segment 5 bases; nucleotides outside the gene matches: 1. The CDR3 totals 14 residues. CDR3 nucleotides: TGTGCCAGCAGCCGGACTAGCGGGAACAATGAGCAGTTCTTC. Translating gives CASSRTSGNNEQFF.

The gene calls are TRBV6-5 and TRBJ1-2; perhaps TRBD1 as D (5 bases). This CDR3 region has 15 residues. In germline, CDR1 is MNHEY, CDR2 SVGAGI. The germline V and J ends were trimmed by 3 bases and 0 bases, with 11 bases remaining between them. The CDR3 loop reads CASSYGAHANYGYTF. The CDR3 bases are TGTGCCAGCAGTTATGGGGCACACGCTAACTATGGCTACACCTTC.

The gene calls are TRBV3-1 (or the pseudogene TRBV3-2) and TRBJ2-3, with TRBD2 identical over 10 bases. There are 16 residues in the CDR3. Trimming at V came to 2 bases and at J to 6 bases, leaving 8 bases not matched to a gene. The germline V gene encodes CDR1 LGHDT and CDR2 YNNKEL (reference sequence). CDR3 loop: CASSQPSGGGRDTQYF. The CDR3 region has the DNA TGTGCCAGCAGCCAACCCAGCGGGGGGGGAAGGGATACGCAGTATTTT.

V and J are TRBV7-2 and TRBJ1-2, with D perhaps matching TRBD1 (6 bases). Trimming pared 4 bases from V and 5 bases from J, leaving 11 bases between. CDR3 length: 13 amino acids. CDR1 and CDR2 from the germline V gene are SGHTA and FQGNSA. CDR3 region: CASSSTDSYGYTF. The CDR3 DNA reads TGTGCCAGCAGCTCCACGGACAGTTATGGCTACACCTTC.